The source of this TCR beta chain is a study of blood T cells in healthy people across ages. For this clonotype: One end of the junction is discordant with germline, which a read error may explain.

CDR1 and CDR2 (germline): MNHEY, SVGAGI. There are 13 residues in the CDR3. Primed by a sample-barcoded 5' primer and a J-beta primer mix, a second PCR proceeded for 7 to 11 cycles. TCRdb redid the calling of the 5' RACE reads with MiXCR, one entry per CDR3 protein. The sample has under 850,000 distinct CDR3 sequences; around 34% are singletons. The receptor was isolated from a man aged 18 to 29 in good health. Material: blood. This chain joins TRBV6-5 and TRBJ1-1; 8 nucleotides match TRBD1. The CDR3 DNA sequence: TGTGCCTGCAGCACGACAGGGGTGACTGAAGCTTTCTTT. Encoded protein: CACSTTGVTEAFF.